This TCR beta chain originates from a study of neoadjuvant anti-PD-1 for oral cavity cancer. For the study at large: Patients without progression received a fourth nivolumab dose around day 43, then surgical resection on days 50-56.

Generated by immunoSEQ multiplex PCR, the TCRdb table keeps only in-frame clones and is missing some. The sample yields approximately 37,000 clones, 30% to 40% seen once. This clone was seen at least ten times. Stated time point: after neoadjuvant nivolumab, at surgical resection. The source is a person between 40 and 85 years old with oral cavity squamous cell carcinoma. The sample in question was tumor tissue, obtained after nivolumab (anti-PD-1) treatment.

The CDR3, as DNA: TGCGCCAGCAGCTTGTCAGTTCGGTCCGGGGCCAACGTCCTGACTTTC. It is translated as CASSLSVRSGANVLTF. This chain joins TRBV5-1 and TRBJ2-6; D unclear. The V gene's germline CDR1 is SGHRS and CDR2 YFSETQ. Trimming removed 1 base at V and 4 bases at J, with 12 bases between. The length of the CDR3 is 16 residues.